This is a list of T cell receptor beta chains from one sample in a study of cytomegalovirus exposure and HLA in healthy donors. The assay was immunoSEQ multiplex PCR, and TCRdb's table has in-frame clones only and misses some. Here the sample spans 150,000 to 180,000 clones, 80% being singletons. What was sequenced was PBMCs. These receptors all come from a middle-aged woman in good health and CMV-seropositive. The CDR3 runs from the conserved cysteine through the conserved F or W. D genes are given only for firm matches. Not every row has a clone size; where given, it reads once, few, many or a size class.

d_call	v_call	j_call	clone_size	cdr3_nt	cdr3_aa
-	TRBV19	TRBJ2-7	once	TGTGCCAGTAGTCAACAGGGCCAAGGGTACGAGCAGTACTTC	CASSQQGQGYEQYF
-	TRBV7-3	TRBJ1-3	-	TGTGCCAGCAGCCCCAGCGGAGGGTCAGGAAACACCATATATTTT	CASSPSGGSGNTIYF
-	TRBV5-1	TRBJ2-7	-	TGCGCCAGCAGCAACCGTCGGGAGCAGTACTTC	CASSNRREQYF
TRBD2	TRBV4-2	TRBJ2-3	-	TGTGCCAGCAGCCAAGATCAGGGAGCGGGAAGCGCAGATACGCAGTATTTT	CASSQDQGAGSADTQYF
TRBD1	TRBV29-1	TRBJ2-1	-	TGCAGCGTCCCGACAGGGAACGCCTACAATGAGCAGTTCTTC	CSVPTGNAYNEQFF
TRBD2	TRBV30	TRBJ2-1	-	TGTGCCTGGAGTGTCTCTAGCGGCTACAATGAGCAGTTCTTC	CAWSVSSGYNEQFF
-	TRBV29-1	TRBJ1-1	-	TGCAGCGTCGTAAACAGGGAGAACACTGAAGCTTTCTTT	CSVVNRENTEAFF
-	TRBV7-9	TRBJ1-1	few	TGTGCCAGCAGCCCCAGGGACTCCGGGGGGAAGAACACTGAAGCTTTCTTT	CASSPRDSGGKNTEAFF
-	TRBV6-5	TRBJ2-7	-	TGTGCCAGCAGTTCCATCTACGAGCAGTACTTC	CASSSIYEQYF
-	TRBV5-1	TRBJ1-1	-	TGCGCCAGCAGCTCTACAGGGAGAACGGGTCGGGCTTTCTTT	CASSSTGRTGRAFF
-	TRBV7-9	TRBJ2-5	-	TGTGCCAGCAGCGGACAGGAGACCCAGTACTTC	CASSGQETQYF
TRBD1	TRBV2	TRBJ1-3	-	TGTGCCAGCAGCTCCGACAGGGCTGGAAACACCATATATTTT	CASSSDRAGNTIYF
-	TRBV18	TRBJ2-3	-	TGTGCCAGCTCACCCTCCTCCCCAGCAGATACGCAGTATTTT	CASSPSSPADTQYF
-	TRBV27	TRBJ2-7	-	TGTGCCAGCAGTTGGTCCATCGGCGGGAAGACCTACGAGCAGTACTTC	CASSWSIGGKTYEQYF
-	TRBV6-6	TRBJ1-1	-	TGTGCCAGCAGTACAGGGACACTGAACACTGAAGCTTTCTTT	CASSTGTLNTEAFF
-	TRBV30	TRBJ1-2	-	TGTGCCTGGAGTGTAAACAGCTATGGCTACACCTTC	CAWSVNSYGYTF
-	TRBV19	TRBJ1-4	-	TGTGCCAGTAGTATGGGGCCCCGAGACCTTAATGAAAAACTGTTTTTT	CASSMGPRDLNEKLFF
TRBD2	TRBV7-8	TRBJ2-5	-	TGTGCCAGCAGCTTAGCGGGGAGGCTAGCGGGAGAAGAGACCCAGTACTTC	CASSLAGRLAGEETQYF
TRBD2	TRBV14	TRBJ2-7	-	TGTGCCAGCAGCCTAGCGGGAGTCGTCTACGAGCAGTACTTC	CASSLAGVVYEQYF
TRBD1	TRBV5-1	TRBJ1-1	-	TGCGCCAGCAGCTCCGGACAGGGGAACACTGAAGCTTTCTTT	CASSSGQGNTEAFF